Below, 21 T cell receptor beta chains from the same sample are listed, as sequenced in a study of blood T cells in healthy people across ages. Sample-barcoded 5' priming and a J-beta primer mix drove a second PCR of roughly 6 to 12 cycles. TCRdb analysed the 5' RACE reads with MiXCR anew, one entry per CDR3 protein. The sample includes under 2,000,000 distinct CDR3 sequences, around 50% seen only once; the top ten take 2.1%. What was sequenced was blood. These receptors originate from a middle-aged woman in good health.

With respect to this clonotype: One end of the junction fails to match germline, which may point to a read error. The rearrangement uses TRBV7-7 and TRBJ2-5; 8 bases line up with TRBD1. The germline CDR1 and CDR2 sequences are SSHAT and FNYEAQ (reference sequence). This CDR3 region has 16 residues. DNA of the CDR3: TGTGCTAGCAGCTTAATGACAGGGGAGTACCAAGAGACCCAGTACTTC. Residues: CASSLMTGEYQETQYF.

This clonotype was recorded a few times. The V gene is TRBV20-1, the J gene TRBJ2-5; 11 bases map to TRBD2. The J call may be mistaken, given a closer DNA end match to TRBJ2-7. CDR3 length: 15 residues. Germline V lookup: CDR1 DFQATT, CDR2 SNEGSKA (reference sequence). The CDR3: CSAQSSGGGTYEQYF. CDR3 nucleotides: TGCAGTGCCCAAAGTAGCGGGGGGGGGACCTACGAGCAGTACTTC.

The CDR3 region is CASSEVRINEQFF. The CDR3 DNA reads as TGTGCCAGCAGTGAAGTGAGAATCAATGAGCAGTTCTTC. The chain combines TRBV2 with TRBJ2-1; the D is unclear. This CDR3 has 13 residues. Trimming removed 1 base from V and 6 bases from J, with 7 bases in between. Germline-derived CDR1 and CDR2 are SNHLY and FYNNEI.

V and J are TRBV20-1 and TRBJ2-3; 7 bases fit TRBD1. Per germline, CDR1 DFQATT and CDR2 SNEGSKA (reference sequence). V lost 6 bases to trimming and J lost 2 bases; unmatched junction nucleotides: 8. The CDR3 totals 14 residues. CDR3 residues: CSAPGQRDTDTQYF. Here the CDR3 DNA reads TGCAGTGCCCCGGGACAGCGAGACACAGATACGCAGTATTTT.

The chain links TRBV29-1 to TRBJ2-1; 10 bases are shared with TRBD1. V shed 3 bases and J 9 bases; nucleotides not matched to a gene: 2. Germline CDR1 SQVTM, CDR2 ANQGSEA. The CDR3 spans 12 residues. This CDR3 is CSVEGQGSEQFF. Here the CDR3 DNA reads TGCAGCGTTGAGGGACAGGGGTCTGAGCAGTTCTTC.

CDR3 nucleotides: TGTGCCAGCAGCTCCGGTGGAGGGTACTACGAGCAGTACTTC. As protein: CASSSGGGYYEQYF. The gene calls are TRBV7-2 and TRBJ2-7; D possibly corresponds to TRBD2 (6 bases). The CDR3 extends over 14 amino acids. V was trimmed by 4 bases and J by 3 bases, leaving 13 bases between them. In germline, CDR1 is SGHTA, CDR2 FQGNSA.

V gene TRBV28 combines with J gene TRBJ1-4; D call uncertain. V lost 6 bases to trimming and J lost 14 bases, with 13 bases between them. The CDR3 is 11 amino acids. Germline CDR1 is MDHEN and CDR2 is SYDVKM. CDR3 in amino acids: CASSSPQHLFF. The CDR3, as DNA: TGTGCCAGCAGCTCCCCACAGCACCTGTTTTTT.

The chain joins TRBV27 to TRBJ1-5; D is unclear. There are 15 residues in the CDR3. V lost 3 bases and J 1 base, leaving 10 bases between the germline ends. Germline CDR1 and CDR2: MNHEY and SMNVEV (reference sequence). The CDR3 reads CASSLAAMSNQPQHF. The CDR3 DNA is TGTGCCAGCAGTTTGGCAGCCATGAGCAATCAGCCCCAGCATTTT.

The chain carries TRBV5-1 and TRBJ1-1; 8 nucleotides match TRBD1. Germline trimming cut 5 bases from V and 6 bases from J; bases unmatched to any gene: 9. Germline V gives CDR1 SGHRS, CDR2 YFSETQ. This CDR3 contains 14 residues. CDR3 coding DNA: TGCGCCAGCAGTTCAGGGGGCCTCGGGTCTGAAGCTTTCTTT. This gives the protein CASSSGGLGSEAFF.

This clonotype was recorded only once. V usage is TRBV20-1 and J usage is TRBJ2-7, with D possibly matching TRBD1 (6 bases). The germline V gene has CDR1 DFQATT and CDR2 SNEGSKA (reference sequence). The CDR3 is made up of 13 amino acids. V lost 0 bases and J lost 2, with 8 bases in between. The CDR3, as DNA: TGCAGTGCTAGAGAACAGGGAACCTACGAGCAGTACTTC. It specifies CSAREQGTYEQYF.

J is TRBJ1-6 and V is TRBV27; maybe TRBD1 (6 bases). Germline values: CDR1 MNHEY, CDR2 SMNVEV (reference sequence). V lost 4 bases to trimming and J lost 6 bases, with 10 bases between them. The CDR3 sequence is 14 residues long. The CDR3 DNA sequence: TGTGCCAGCAGTTACAGGGATTCTAATTCACCCCTCCACTTT. As protein: CASSYRDSNSPLHF.

The chain carries TRBV7-2 and TRBJ2-5; possibly TRBD1 for D (6 bases). CDR1 and CDR2 (germline): SGHTA, FQGNSA. The CDR3 consists of 15 residues. V was trimmed by 0 bases and J by 5 bases, leaving 13 bases between them. For the CDR3, the DNA is TGTGCCAGCAGCTTAGCGCAACAGGGCTGGGAGACCCAGTACTTC. It is translated as CASSLAQQGWETQYF.

This clonotype was counted only a few times. CDR3 sequence reads: CASGDQLAGVSYEQYF. DNA of the CDR3: TGTGCCAGCGGAGATCAGCTGGCAGGTGTCTCCTACGAGCAGTACTTC. The gene calls are TRBV6-2 or TRBV6-3 and TRBJ2-7; no clear D. V was pared by 8 bases and J by 0 bases, with 20 bases between. Germline V gene lookup returns CDR1 MNHEY and CDR2 SVGEGT. CDR3 length: 16 amino acids.

A note on this clonotype: This sequence may be a read error, since a much larger clone differs from it by one base. The chain uses TRBV28 and TRBJ2-3; 7 bases fit TRBD1. The CDR3 contains 13 residues. Germline V gene lookup returns CDR1 MDHEN and CDR2 SYDVKM. CDR3 nucleotide sequence: TGTGCCAGCAGTGGGGACAGCACAGATGCGCAGTATTTT. Amino acid sequence: CASSGDSTDAQYF.

The rearrangement uses TRBV20-1 and TRBJ1-2, with D unclear. The germline V and J ends were trimmed by 5 bases and 8 bases, with 12 bases remaining between them. Per the germline V gene, CDR1 is DFQATT and CDR2 is SNEGSKA (reference sequence). The CDR3 extends over 11 amino acids. CDR3 bases: TGCAGTGCTGAACTTCTGAAAGGCTACACCTTC. Amino acid sequence: CSAELLKGYTF.

This clonotype occurred a few times. This CDR3 is CASSYSRPGVSYNEQFF. CDR3 coding DNA: TGTGCCAGCAGTTACTCCCGTCCGGGGGTCTCCTACAATGAGCAGTTCTTC. The genes are TRBV6-2 or TRBV6-3 and TRBJ2-1; TRBD2 is a possible D gene (6 bases). V was shortened by 0 bases and J by 0 bases, with 12 bases between the two germline ends. CDR1 is MNHEY, CDR2 SVGEGT, per germline. The CDR3 runs 17 residues.

On this clonotype itself: This sequence may be a read error, since a much larger clone differs from it by one base. This chain uses TRBV24-1 with TRBJ2-5; D is unclear. V lost 5 bases and J lost 0, with 12 bases in between. Germline V gene sequence: CDR1 KGHDR, CDR2 SFDVKD. The CDR3 totals 15 residues. The CDR3 here is CATSGPGPYQETQYF. CDR3 nucleotide sequence: TGTGCCACCAGTGGTCCGGGTCCCTACCAAGAGACCCAGTACTTC.

This clonotype has only a few counts. The chain has TRBV4-2 and TRBJ1-2; D is undetermined. This CDR3 is 16 amino acids long. With 0 bases removed from V and 4 bases from J, the gap between germline ends came to 15 bases. CDR1 and CDR2 (germline): LGHNA, YNFKEQ. The CDR3, as DNA: TGTGCCAGCAGCCAAGAGATTACCAGCCAACCCTATGGCTACACCTTC. It translates to CASSQEITSQPYGYTF.

A few counts support this clonotype. The chain combines TRBV6-2 or TRBV6-3 with TRBJ2-6; tentative D call: TRBD2 (5 bases). CDR3 size: 14 residues. The V gene's germline CDR1 is MNHEY and CDR2 SVGEGT. V lost 2 bases and J lost 11, with 13 bases in between. Here the CDR3 reads CASSYGGRRDVLTF. Here the CDR3 DNA reads TGTGCCAGCAGTTACGGAGGACGACGGGACGTCCTGACTTTC.

The chain employs TRBV24-1 and TRBJ2-1; TRBD1 is a possible D gene (6 bases). CDR1 KGHDR and CDR2 SFDVKD come from the germline V gene. This CDR3 spans 14 amino acids. Trimming took off 4 bases at V and 5 bases at J, with 11 bases between the two ends. The CDR3 DNA sequence: TGTGCCACCAGTGAGAGAACAGGGAACAATGAGCAGTTCTTC. Residues: CATSERTGNNEQFF.

V usage is TRBV20-1 and J usage is TRBJ2-1, with 8 bases matching TRBD2. Germline assignment: CDR1 DFQATT and CDR2 SNEGSKA (reference sequence). The CDR3 has 13 amino acids. The ends lost 6 bases at V and 7 bases at J; junction bases unmatched: 8. In DNA, the CDR3 is TGCAGTGCGCTCGGGACTAGTTTGAATGAGCAGTTCTTC. Protein product: CSALGTSLNEQFF.